This T cell receptor beta chain appears in the sequencing data of a study of technical replicates of blood from several donors. Measured with immunoSEQ multiplex PCR; TCRdb has only the in-frame clones, and not every one. The table shows 85,000 to 100,000 clones, with around 95% occurring only once. V dropped 1 base and J dropped 6 bases, with 6 bases sitting between them. The germline CDR1 and CDR2 sequences are PRHDT and FYEKMQ (reference sequence). The CDR3 totals 13 residues. Material for sequencing was T cells isolated from PBMCs. This rearrangement joins TRBV13 to TRBJ2-2; D perhaps matches TRBD2 (5 bases). This TCR was recovered from a human donor in good health. CDR3 DNA: TGTGCCAGCAGCTTAGCCGGGGCCGGGGAGCTGTTTTTT. Residues: CASSLAGAGELFF.